A selection of T cell receptor beta chains follows, all from one sample in a study of blood T cell repertoires in COVID-19. Some clones are missing from TCRdb's copy, which holds only in-frame ones; the method was immunoSEQ multiplex PCR. The data contain roughly 250,000 clones, 75% to 90% of them singletons. The sequenced sample consisted of peripheral blood. The receptors stem from a man in his sixties who had recovered from COVID-19. CDR3s include the opening cysteine and the closing phenylalanine or tryptophan. D genes are given only for firm matches. Size values are once, few and many counts, or a class for expanded clones, and some rows have none.

clone_size,j_call,cdr3_length,v_call,d_call,cdr3_nt,cdr3_aa
-,TRBJ1-1,13,TRBV5-4,TRBD1,TGTGCCAGCAGCTTCCGGGACAGACCTGAAGCTTTCTTT,CASSFRDRPEAFF
-,TRBJ2-4,15,TRBV20-1,TRBD1,TGCAGTGCTAGTTCCGGGACAGGGGACGGGGGCATTCAGTACTTC,CSASSGTGDGGIQYF
-,TRBJ2-1,14,TRBV30,-,TGTGCCTGGAGTGAGCGTACATTGGGCAATGAGCAGTTCTTC,CAWSERTLGNEQFF
-,TRBJ1-1,16,TRBV7-8,-,TGTGCCAGCAGCTTTGGGGGGGGACACCCTACGGAGGGAGCTTTCTTT,CASSFGGGHPTEGAFF
-,TRBJ2-7,14,TRBV3-1/TRBV3-2,TRBD2,TGTGCCAGCAGCCCGGGACTAGCGGCGACCGAGCAGTACTTC,CASSPGLAATEQYF
-,TRBJ2-4,16,TRBV6-5,TRBD2,TGTGCCAGCAGTTCGCGGACTAGCGGGGCCAAAAACATTCAGTACTTC,CASSSRTSGAKNIQYF
-,TRBJ1-5,18,TRBV11-2,-,TGTGCCAGCAGCTTAGGATTTATGGGGAGGGTTCGCAATCAGCCCCAGCATTTT,CASSLGFMGRVRNQPQHF
once,TRBJ2-6,18,TRBV27,TRBD1,TGTGCCAGCAGTTGGGACAGGGGATCTTCATTTGGGGCCAACGTCCTGACTTTC,CASSWDRGSSFGANVLTF
once,TRBJ1-1,16,TRBV27,-,TGTGCCAGCAGTTCAGCTGGACTAGGTGTGAACACTGAAGCTTTCTTT,CASSSAGLGVNTEAFF
-,TRBJ2-1,14,TRBV11-3,-,TGTGCCAGCAGCTCAGTGGCGGGTCTAGGTGAGCAGTTCTTC,CASSSVAGLGEQFF
-,TRBJ1-5,15,TRBV6-1,-,TGTGCCAGCAGTGAACGAGACAGCTCTTATCAGCCCCAGCATTTT,CASSERDSSYQPQHF
-,TRBJ2-2,16,TRBV19,-,TGTGCCAGTCAAGACCCGACAGAGCTTAACACCGGGGAGCTGTTTTTT,CASQDPTELNTGELFF
-,TRBJ2-1,14,TRBV5-1,TRBD2,TGCGCCAGCAGCACTAGCGGTACCTACAATGAGCAGTTCTTC,CASSTSGTYNEQFF
-,TRBJ1-1,15,TRBV6-5,TRBD1,TGTGCCAGCGGGAGGACAGGGGCTATGAACACTGAAGCTTTCTTT,CASGRTGAMNTEAFF
-,TRBJ2-3,16,TRBV19,TRBD2,TGTGCCAGTAGTATTGTAGCGGGGGGTAGCACAGATACGCAGTATTTT,CASSIVAGGSTDTQYF
-,TRBJ1-5,14,TRBV30,-,TGTGCCTGGAGTGGACAGTATAGCAATCAGCCCCAGCATTTT,CAWSGQYSNQPQHF
few,TRBJ2-7,13,TRBV6-5,-,TGTGCCAGCGCGACAGATCCCTCATACGAGCAGTACTTC,CASATDPSYEQYF
-,TRBJ2-3,13,TRBV6-6,TRBD2,TGTGCCAGTTTAACGCAGGCTAGCGGTACGCAGTATTTT,CASLTQASGTQYF
-,TRBJ1-1,13,TRBV7-9,-,TGTGCCAGCAGCTCCTCCGAGGTGGCTGAAGCTTTCTTT,CASSSSEVAEAFF